This T cell receptor (beta chain) was captured by sequencing in a study of beta chain features in type 1 diabetes. General study results and limits: Compared to healthy donors, patients appeared to have naive, central memory and Treg TCRB repertoires that were more alike.

There are 15 residues in the CDR3. CD45RO/CCR7/CD25/CD127/CD95/CD27 sorting isolated CD4+ naive, central memory, regulatory and stem cell-like memory cells. Each sorted population was over 98% pure. Reverse transcribing all isolated RNA meant expressed TCRB transcripts were sequenced. Using immunoSEQ multiplex PCR, the repertoire was profiled, and TCRdb retains in-frame clones only, with some absent. Of hundreds of thousands of clones listed, roughly 8% are singletons. This clone was seen many times. As yet, its antigen is unknown. This chain joins TRBV21-1 and TRBJ1-1. TRBV21-1 is given as a pseudogene. The source material was central memory CD4+ T cells from blood. The sequence came from a young woman in good health. The CDR3 bases are TGTGCCAGCAGATTTGGCGGGGGCTGGCTCACTGAAGCTTTCTTT. Translating gives CASRFGGGWLTEAFF.